Reported below is one T cell receptor (beta chain). The table lists this clonotype with a few counts. The antigen it binds to is not known. No base quality values were provided; no much bigger clone lies one nucleotide off. This sample is part of a study of patients and donors after allogeneic stem cell transplantation (TCRdb year 2020). Library prep was done by RT-PCR. Reads for this sample came from a NextSeq 550. TCRdb ran its own pipeline on the public reads, namely fastp trimming at Q25 and MiXCR clone calling, and kept in-frame beta chains. Under each unique CDR3 protein, matching rows form one entry showing the most common genes and DNA. The sample records 920,000 or so distinct CDR3 sequences, 15% to 20% of which are singletons. Under 6.5% of the sample is taken by the ten largest. Clipping removes 2 bases from V and 5 bases from J, with 7 as the unmatched junction base count. CDR1 and CDR2 are read off the germline V gene as MNHEY and SVGAGI. From cysteine to phenylalanine, the CDR3 is 16 amino acids long. This entry keeps only the CDR3 DNA: 48 bases, framed from base 1.

The receptor comes from a human donor who was either an allogeneic HSCT recipient or a stem cell or donor lymphocyte infusion donor (not recorded which). It is not recorded whose cells these are; they may come from a transplant donor. The specimen was blood, either unsorted or a sorted T cell fraction (not recorded which). This chain joins TRBV6-5 to TRBJ2-1; TRBD2 matches 9 bases in the middle. The DNA reads as follows: TGTGCCAGCAGTTACCTGCGCGGGGGGGCCAACAATGAGCAGTTCTTC. It encodes CASSYLRGGANNEQFF.